This record looks at one T cell receptor (beta chain) sequence and its context. At one end, the junction sequence differs from germline, possibly due to a read error. This specimen belongs to a study of molecular identifiers for immune sequencing clone quantification. TCRdb called the PCR reads again in MiXCR, with one record for every CDR3 protein. The sample lists over 600,000 distinct CDR3 sequences; less than 20% were seen once. The sample consisted of naive CD8+ T cells from blood, with Jurkat cell RNA spiked in. Subset specified: FACS-sorted CD8+CD4-CCR7+CD45RA+ naive T cells. This TCR was recovered from a human donor in good health. Some libraries in this study had Jurkat cell RNA spiked in.

The CDR3 DNA follows: TGTGCCAGCGGCTTAGAGGTTGCAACTAATGAAAAACTGTTTTTT. This translates into CASGLEVATNEKLFF. V and J are TRBV7-6 and TRBJ1-4; D not resolved. Germline V gives CDR1 SGHVS, CDR2 FNYEAQ. This CDR3 is 15 amino acids long.